The next 24 T cell receptor beta chains were all read from a single sample in a study of OX40 agonist ivuxolimab in advanced cancers. Sequencing used immunoSEQ multiplex PCR; TCRdb keeps in-frame clones, though not all of them. The table shows about 67,000 clones, with about 88% occurring only once. This sample comprised CD4+ or CD8+ T cells sorted from blood, obtained in a trial of the OX40 agonist ivuxolimab. All receptors derive from an adult with an advanced solid tumor such as melanoma, head and neck, liver or kidney cancer.

The V call is TRBV28, the J call TRBJ1-5; D remains ambiguous. The CDR3 is 15 residues long. Trimming pared 6 bases from V and 1 base from J, leaving 13 bases between. Germline assignment: CDR1 MDHEN and CDR2 SYDVKM. CDR3: CASSNSGTSNQPQHF. CDR3 nucleotide sequence: TGTGCCAGCAGCAATTCGGGCACCAGCAATCAGCCCCAGCATTTT.

The chain recombines TRBV5-6 with TRBJ1-4, with D unclear. Germline V gives CDR1 SGHDT, CDR2 YYEEEE. CDR3 length: 16 residues. V was clipped by 4 bases and J by 3 bases, with 16 bases between them. The DNA of the CDR3 is TGTGCCAGCAGCACCAAATGGGGTGTCTCTAATGAAAAACTGTTTTTT. It codes for CASSTKWGVSNEKLFF.

The V gene is TRBV10-3, the J gene TRBJ2-3; TRBD2 matches 15 bases. Germline CDR1 is ENHRY and CDR2 is SYGVKD. The CDR3 is 16 amino acids. V dropped 5 bases and J dropped 5; count of bases not matched to a gene: 5. CDR3: CAISPGGLAGGDTQYF. The DNA of the CDR3 is TGTGCCATCAGTCCAGGGGGACTAGCGGGAGGAGATACGCAGTATTTT.

The chain is built from TRBV2 and TRBJ1-3; 7 bases are a match to TRBD1. J lost 6 bases, V lost 4 bases, and 6 bases had no gene match. Germline V gene lookup returns CDR1 SNHLY and CDR2 FYNNEI. This CDR3 region has 14 residues. In nucleotides, the CDR3 is TGTGCCAGCAGTGGACAGGGAATTACAAACACCATATATTTT. Its protein is CASSGQGITNTIYF.

V usage is TRBV4-2 and J usage is TRBJ1-5; a weak D match, TRBD1 (5 bases). V was clipped by 0 bases and J by 3 bases, with 9 bases between them. Germline-derived CDR1 and CDR2 are LGHNA and YNFKEQ. CDR3 length: 15 residues. The CDR3 region has the DNA TGTGCCAGCAGCCAAGATCCGGGGGTCAATCAGCCCCAGCATTTT. Protein: CASSQDPGVNQPQHF.

The chain recombines TRBV10-3 with TRBJ2-7; 8 bases fit TRBD2. V shed 5 bases and J 2 bases; nucleotides not matched to a gene: 17. The germline V gene has CDR1 ENHRY and CDR2 SYGVKD. The CDR3 runs to 18 residues. CDR3 bases: TGTGCCATCAGTTCGGGTAGCGGGACCCATAGAGGGACCTACGAGCAGTACTTC. Its protein product is CAISSGSGTHRGTYEQYF.

The CDR3 here is CASSVATTGNTIYF. DNA for the CDR3: TGTGCCAGCAGCGTAGCAACTACTGGAAACACCATATATTTT. The chain employs TRBV9 and TRBJ1-3; D not certain. V dropped 0 bases and J dropped 2 bases, with 6 bases sitting between them. The CDR3 has 14 residues. Germline CDR1 reads SGDLS; CDR2 reads YYNGEE. Combining the CDR3 with reference TRBV9 and TRBJ1-3 gives the whole variable domain DSGVTQTPKHLITATGQRVTLRCSPRSGDLSVYWYQQSLDQGLQFLIQYYNGEERAKGNILERFSAQQFPDLHSELNLSSLELGDSALYFCASSVATTGNTIYFGEGSWLTVV.

The chain joins TRBV7-2 to TRBJ2-3; 8 bases align to TRBD1. CDR3 size: 13 residues. J was trimmed by 4 bases and V by 6 bases; bases with no gene match: 3. Looked up from germline, CDR1 is SGHTA and CDR2 is FQGNSA. The CDR3 bases are TGTGCCAGCAGAATCAGGGGGCCAGATACGCAGTATTTT. Translating it yields CASRIRGPDTQYF.

The chain is built from TRBV5-1 and TRBJ2-7; D is possibly TRBD1 (6 bases). Germline CDR1 SGHRS, CDR2 YFSETQ. CDR3 length equals 15 residues. Trimming removed 4 bases at V and 2 bases at J, with 16 bases between. DNA of the CDR3: TGCGCCAGCAGCCCAACAGGGATGGCCCCCTACGAGCAGTACTTC. Protein: CASSPTGMAPYEQYF.

J is TRBJ1-2 and V is TRBV10-3, with 7 bases that match TRBD1. This CDR3 is built from 14 residues. V shed 6 bases, J shed 3 bases, and the junction held 7 bases outside the gene matches. Germline V lookup: CDR1 ENHRY, CDR2 SYGVKD. CDR3 DNA sequence: TGTGCCATCAGACGACCGGGACAGCACTATGGCTACACCTTC. Its translation is CAIRRPGQHYGYTF.

The gene calls are TRBV29-1 and TRBJ2-5; D is uncertain. Germline V gene data show CDR1 as SQVTM and CDR2 as ANQGSEA. The germline V and J ends were trimmed by 5 bases and 5 bases, with 9 bases remaining between them. This CDR3 has 11 amino acids. CDR3 region: CSVLYGETQYF. DNA for the CDR3: TGCAGCGTTTTATACGGGGAGACCCAGTACTTC. Based on the CDR3 plus reference TRBV29-1 and TRBJ2-5, the full variable domain is SAVISQKPSRDICQRGTSLTIQCQVDSQVTMMFWYRQQPGQSLTLIATANQGSEATYESGFVIDKFPISRPNLTFSTLTVSNMSPEDSSIYLCSVLYGETQYFGPGTRLLVL.

The chain recombines TRBV28 with TRBJ1-4; D might be TRBD1 (6 bases). Germline CDR1 and CDR2: MDHEN and SYDVKM. Trimming took off 5 bases at V and 6 bases at J, with 16 bases between the two ends. CDR3 size: 15 residues. The DNA of the CDR3 is TGTGCCAGCAGTCTCACGGGACGGGGGCATGAAAAACTGTTTTTT. Its translation: CASSLTGRGHEKLFF.

The CDR3, as DNA: TGTGCCAGCAGTGAATTAGGGGGCGAGCAGTACTTC. Translated, it gives CASSELGGEQYF. The V gene is TRBV2, the J gene TRBJ2-7; D might be TRBD1 (6 bases). From germline, CDR1 is SNHLY and CDR2 FYNNEI. The V end lost 2 bases, the J end lost 6 bases, and 8 bases lay between the germline ends. The CDR3 is made up of 12 amino acids.

The V and J genes are TRBV2 and TRBJ2-1; the D gene is possibly TRBD2 (7 bases). Germline V gene sequence: CDR1 SNHLY, CDR2 FYNNEI. The V end lost 5 bases, the J end lost 4 bases, and 24 bases lay between the germline ends. The CDR3 runs to 18 residues. For the CDR3, the DNA is TGTGCCAGCAGTAGGACAGATCCACTAGCGAGGGGGTACAATGAGCAGTTCTTC. The encoded protein is CASSRTDPLARGYNEQFF.

This chain links TRBV5-1 with TRBJ2-3; 7 bases are shared with TRBD1. The germline V gene has CDR1 SGHRS and CDR2 YFSETQ. The CDR3 has 13 residues. Trimming took 3 bases from V and 7 from J; bases not matched to a gene: 5. Written as DNA, the CDR3 is TGCGCCAGCAGCTCGACAGGGTTCAATACGCAGTATTTT. It is translated as CASSSTGFNTQYF. The variable domain in full, completed from reference TRBV5-1 and TRBJ2-3, reads KAGVTQTPRYLIKTRGQQVTLSCSPISGHRSVSWYQQTPGQGLQFLFEYFSETQRNKGNFPGRFSGRQFSNSRSEMNVSTLELGDSALYLCASSSTGFNTQYFGPGTRLTVL.

The chain has TRBV7-2 and TRBJ1-5; D call uncertain. The CDR3 extends over 13 amino acids. Germline CDR1 reads SGHTA; CDR2 reads FQGNSA. V was trimmed by 4 bases and J by 5 bases, leaving 9 bases between them. For the CDR3, the DNA is TGTGCCAGCAGCTCAAATTCGGATCAGCCCCAGCATTTT. It encodes CASSSNSDQPQHF.

The chain uses TRBV7-9 and TRBJ1-2, with D possibly matching TRBD1 (6 bases). CDR1 is SEHNR, CDR2 FQNEAQ, per germline (reference sequence). V was trimmed by 4 bases and J by 2 bases, leaving 23 bases between them. The CDR3 runs 18 residues. The CDR3 sequence: CASSSRDILSGGNYGYTF. CDR3 in DNA: TGTGCCAGCAGCTCCCGGGACATCCTCAGTGGGGGAAACTATGGCTACACCTTC.

This clone was seen once. The gene calls are TRBV4-1 and TRBJ2-5; possible D gene TRBD2, 5 bases. V gave up 0 bases and J gave up 2 bases, with 10 bases separating them. The CDR3 sequence is 15 residues long. The germline gives CDR1 MGHRA, CDR2 YSYEKL. The DNA for the CDR3 is TGCGCCAGCAGCCAAGATGCAGCGGCTCAAGAGACCCAGTACTTC. Its protein is CASSQDAAAQETQYF.

The chain carries TRBV7-8 and TRBJ1-2; D gene ambiguous. V was pared by 4 bases and J by 2 bases, with 14 bases between. CDR1 and CDR2 (germline): SGHVS, FQNEAQ. The CDR3 runs to 15 residues. The CDR3: CASSSPDGANYGYTF. The CDR3 coding sequence is TGTGCCAGCAGCTCCCCGGACGGTGCCAACTATGGCTACACCTTC.

The rearrangement uses TRBV5-1 and TRBJ2-1; TRBD1 agrees at 12 bases. Per the germline V gene, CDR1 is SGHRS and CDR2 is YFSETQ. With V trimmed by 0 bases and J by 2 bases, 18 bases remained unmatched. The CDR3 is 22 amino acids. CDR3 sequence: CASSLALLGGTGGYLTYNEQFF. The CDR3 DNA reads as TGCGCCAGCAGCTTGGCATTGTTGGGAGGGACAGGGGGCTACCTGACCTACAATGAGCAGTTCTTC.

The table lists this clone with a count of one. The rearrangement uses TRBV7-8 and TRBJ2-2; D gene unclear. Looked up from germline, CDR1 is SGHVS and CDR2 is FQNEAQ. V was pared by 5 bases and J by 3 bases, with 16 bases between. CDR3 length: 16 amino acids. The DNA for the CDR3 is TGTGCCAGCAGCCCCCCAGTGAGTGGGCACACCGGGGAGCTGTTTTTT. It codes for CASSPPVSGHTGELFF.

The rearrangement links TRBV6-1 to TRBJ1-5, with 10 bases identical to TRBD1. Germline assignment: CDR1 MNHNS and CDR2 SASEGT. The CDR3 contains 15 residues. The junction had 5 bases not matched to a gene; V was cut back by 6 bases and J by 3 bases. The CDR3 bases are TGTGCCAGCAGAGCGGGACAGGGGACCAATCAGCCCCAGCATTTT. This gives the protein CASRAGQGTNQPQHF.

This chain connects TRBV19 to TRBJ1-2; 8 bases match TRBD1. Trimming took 5 bases from V and 7 from J; bases not matched to a gene: 9. The CDR3 loop spans 14 amino acids. CDR1 LNHDA and CDR2 SQIVND come from the germline V gene (reference sequence). CDR3 sequence reads: CASSLMTGARGYTF. CDR3 DNA sequence: TGTGCCAGTAGTCTAATGACAGGGGCTCGTGGCTACACCTTC.

The chain uses TRBV5-4 and TRBJ2-1, with 9 bases aligning to TRBD2. The CDR3 has 15 residues. Germline values: CDR1 SGHNT, CDR2 YYREEE (reference sequence). The junction had 4 bases not matched to a gene; V was cut back by 0 bases and J by 6 bases. CDR3 residues: CASSLGGRDGNEQFF. In DNA, the CDR3 is TGTGCCAGCAGCTTGGGCGGGAGGGATGGCAATGAGCAGTTCTTC. Complete variable domain (other parts from reference TRBV5-4 and TRBJ2-1): ETGVTQSPTHLIKTRGQQVTLRCSSQSGHNTVSWYQQALGQGPQFIFQYYREEENGRGNFPPRFSGLQFPNYSSELNVNALELDDSALYLCASSLGGRDGNEQFFGPGTRLTVL.